This T cell receptor (beta chain) was identified in a study of blood T cell repertoires in COVID-19. Across the study: Spain, Italy and the United States supplied samples that represented acute and convalescent COVID-19.

J lost 4 bases, V lost 4 bases, and 10 bases had no gene match. The germline V gene has CDR1 SGHTA and CDR2 FQGNSA. CDR3 length: 16 amino acids. Methods used by the authors: Amplification from reference gene primers served as the basis for estimated nucleated cell counts. TCRdb keeps only in-frame clones here, not all; method: immunoSEQ multiplex PCR. Clone size and V and J calls were adopted from that table, with D and trimming inferred from the DNA. The repertoire holds approximately 37,000 clones, with approximately 89% as singletons. In this sample, this clone turned up a few times. The chain couples TRBV7-2 to TRBJ1-2, with TRBD1 matching 9 bases. The TCR originated in a woman aged 65 to 85 with acute or convalescent COVID-19. The sequencing sample was made of peripheral blood. CDR3 DNA: TGTGCCAGCAGCTCGAGCGGGACAGGGTGGGGCTATGGCTACACCTTC. It translates to CASSSSGTGWGYGYTF.